The 10 T cell receptor beta chains below come from one sample, sequenced in a study of human T cells and chemical hapten exposure. This sample's time point: patch test 2, 6 weeks after DPC sensitization. The treatment here: therapeutic diphenylcyclopropenone sensitization with weekly scalp DPC. TCRdb fed the RACE reads into MiXCR, producing one record per CDR3 protein. The table records 84,000 or so distinct CDR3 sequences, roughly a tenth of them present only once. Sample: whole blood, taken in connection with sensitization to the hapten diphenylcyclopropenone (DPC). These receptors came from a woman under 40 with alopecia areata. Some clones in this sample may be carry-over from other donors' samples.

This clonotype has a count of ten or more. This chain uses TRBV7-9 with TRBJ2-5, with D possibly TRBD2 on 6 matching bases. This CDR3 contains 14 residues. Germline V gene lookup returns CDR1 SEHNR and CDR2 FQNEAQ (reference sequence). V gave up 7 bases and J gave up 2 bases, with 14 bases separating them. CDR3 loop: CASKAAGGQETQYF. In DNA form, the CDR3 reads TGTGCCAGCAAGGCGGCCGGGGGACAAGAGACCCAGTACTTC.

This clonotype was counted between two and nine times. The rearrangement uses TRBV7-2 and TRBJ2-7; 8 bases match TRBD1. Per germline, CDR1 SGHTA and CDR2 FQGNSA. The CDR3 has 13 amino acids. J was trimmed by 6 bases and V by 3 bases; bases with no gene match: 4. CDR3 region: CASSFSDRAEQYF. The CDR3 region has the DNA TGTGCCAGCAGCTTCTCGGACAGGGCCGAGCAGTACTTC. Full variable domain (rest looked up from reference TRBV7-2 and TRBJ2-7): GAGVSQSPSNKVTEKGKDVELRCDPISGHTALYWYRQSLGQGLEFLIYFQGNSAPDKSGLPSDRFSAERTGGSVSTLTIQRTQQEDSAVYLCASSFSDRAEQYFGPGTRLTVT.

Ten or more counts support this clonotype. CDR3: CASSQGQGANSPLHF. CDR3 DNA sequence: TGCGCCAGCAGCCAAGGGCAAGGCGCAAATTCACCCCTCCACTTT. The chain recombines TRBV4-1 with TRBJ1-6; D is undetermined. Looked up from germline, CDR1 is MGHRA and CDR2 is YSYEKL. CDR3 length: 15 residues. Trimming stripped 1 base from V and 7 bases from J, with 11 bases between.

This sequence joins TRBV29-1 and TRBJ2-1, with D possibly TRBD2 on 6 matching bases. The V end was cut by 8 bases, the J end by 4 bases, with 18 bases between. Germline V lookup: CDR1 SQVTM, CDR2 ANQGSEA. The CDR3 is 14 amino acids. CDR3 in amino acids: CSTLEGSGYNEQFF. In nucleotides, the CDR3 is TGCAGCACCCTGGAGGGGAGCGGGTACAATGAGCAGTTCTTC.

In the case of this clonotype: With a much larger clone just one base away, this may be a read error. The chain has TRBV7-6 and TRBJ2-3; TRBD1 agrees at 9 bases. The length of the CDR3 is 16 residues. Per germline, CDR1 SGHVS and CDR2 FNYEAQ. The CDR3 DNA is TGTCCCAGCAGCCCCCAATGGGGACAGGGTACAGATACGCAGTATTTT. The encoded protein is CPSSPQWGQGTDTQYF.

This clonotype was observed many times. The chain has TRBV18 and TRBJ1-1; D is unclear. Looked up from germline, CDR1 is KGHSH and CDR2 is LQKENI. This CDR3 has 13 residues. V lost 4 bases to trimming and J lost 0 bases, with 6 bases between them. The chain's CDR3 is CASSLQVNTEAFF. Written as DNA, the CDR3 is TGTGCCAGCTCACTTCAAGTGAACACTGAAGCTTTCTTT. The full variable domain, completed using reference TRBV18 and TRBJ1-1, is NAGVMQNPRHLVRRRGQEARLRCSPMKGHSHVYWYRQLPEEGLKFMVYLQKENIIDESGMPKERFSAEFPKEGPSILRIQQVVRGDSAAYFCASSLQVNTEAFFGQGTRLTVV.

V usage is TRBV7-2 and J usage is TRBJ2-3; weak D call: TRBD2 (5 bases). There are 14 residues in the CDR3. V was shortened by 1 base and J by 6 bases, with 11 bases between the two germline ends. From germline, CDR1 is SGHTA and CDR2 FQGNSA. CDR3 in amino acids: CASSLGAGVDTQYF. The CDR3 region has the DNA TGTGCCAGCAGCTTAGGGGCCGGGGTTGATACGCAGTATTTT.

This clonotype was picked up many times. J is TRBJ1-1 and V is TRBV18; tentative D call: TRBD1 (6 bases). Trimming cost V 1 base and J 0 bases, with 9 bases left between them. Germline CDR1 is KGHSH and CDR2 is LQKENI. This CDR3 is built from 15 residues. CDR3 in amino acids: CASSPQGVMNTEAFF. In nucleotides, the CDR3 is TGTGCCAGCTCACCACAGGGGGTAATGAACACTGAAGCTTTCTTT.

V usage is TRBV7-6 and J usage is TRBJ1-1; 12 bases fit TRBD1. This CDR3 contains 17 residues. The J segment lost 4 bases and the V segment lost 5 bases, leaving 11 bases of the junction unmatched. The germline V gene has CDR1 SGHVS and CDR2 FNYEAQ. CDR3 nucleotides: TGTGCCAGCAGCGCCTCAAGGGGACAGGGGGCAGGCACTGAAGCTTTCTTT. It is translated as CASSASRGQGAGTEAFF.

The table lists this clonotype with a few counts. CDR3 region: CASSYASEQFF. DNA of the CDR3: TGTGCCAGCAGTTACGCTTCTGAGCAGTTCTTC. The rearrangement uses TRBV6-2 or TRBV6-3 and TRBJ2-1, with D hard to call. Germline lookup yields CDR1 MNHEY and CDR2 SVGEGT. V lost 2 bases and J lost 9, with 5 bases in between. The CDR3 contains 11 residues.